This T cell receptor beta chain was recovered during a study of blood T cell repertoires in COVID-19. Looked up from germline, CDR1 is GTSNPN and CDR2 is SVGIG (reference sequence). V lost 0 bases, J lost 4 bases, and 21 bases lay in between. The CDR3 sequence is 17 residues long. Profiled with immunoSEQ multiplex PCR; TCRdb holds only in-frame clones, not every one. The table includes about 200,000 clones, 85% to 90% detected once. The gene calls are TRBV30 and TRBJ1-2; D may be TRBD1 (5 bases). This clonotype originated in a man younger than 35 with active or convalescent COVID-19. Sequenced sample: peripheral blood. The CDR3 coding sequence is TGTGCCTGGAGTGTAGGTCCAGGGAAGACAGTGGGCTATGGCTACACCTTC. Encoded protein: CAWSVGPGKTVGYGYTF.